What follows are 2 T cell receptor beta chains derived from one specimen sequenced in a study of blood T cell repertoires in COVID-19. Sequenced by immunoSEQ multiplex PCR; TCRdb stores in-frame clones only, minus some. Of 130,000 to 150,000 clones listed, 80% to 90% are singletons. Input material: peripheral blood. Receptors were obtained from a man younger than 30 with COVID-19, enrolled during active disease.

The chain uses TRBV7-8 and TRBJ2-7; 10 bases match TRBD1. Germline assignment: CDR1 SGHVS and CDR2 FQNEAQ. The CDR3 length is 14 residues. The trim removed 5 bases at V and 4 bases at J, leaving 5 bases unmatched. CDR3: CASSLGQGGYEQYF. The CDR3 DNA reads as TGTGCCAGCAGCCTTGGACAGGGGGGGTACGAGCAGTACTTC.

The V and J genes are TRBV28 and TRBJ1-5; possible D gene TRBD1, 5 bases. The CDR3 runs to 14 residues. V was cut by 5 bases and J by 7 bases, with 15 bases left in between. CDR1 MDHEN and CDR2 SYDVKM come from the germline V gene. CDR3 nucleotides: TGTGCCAGCAGTCCCCCCGGGTGGGGCCAGCCCCAGCATTTT. The encoded protein is CASSPPGWGQPQHF.